This TCR beta chain was identified in a study of T cell responses to AZD1222 COVID-19 vaccine. Profiling relied on immunoSEQ multiplex PCR, and the TCRdb table lists in-frame clones only, not all of them. The sample has 150,000 or so clones, around 92% seen once; the top ten hold approximately 2%. Germline-derived CDR1 and CDR2 are SGHAT and FQNNGV. There are 15 residues in the CDR3. V lost 5 bases to trimming and J lost 13 bases; unmatched junction nucleotides: 16. This clone was seen a single time. This TCR derives from an adult in good health. Sample: peripheral blood, taken on day 0 of AZD1222 vaccination. The rearrangement links TRBV11-2 to TRBJ1-4; TRBD1 aligns across 7 bases. This chain's CDR3 is CASSPRDSLLSGLFF. The CDR3 region has the DNA TGTGCCAGCAGCCCCCGGGACAGTCTCTTATCGGGACTGTTTTTT.